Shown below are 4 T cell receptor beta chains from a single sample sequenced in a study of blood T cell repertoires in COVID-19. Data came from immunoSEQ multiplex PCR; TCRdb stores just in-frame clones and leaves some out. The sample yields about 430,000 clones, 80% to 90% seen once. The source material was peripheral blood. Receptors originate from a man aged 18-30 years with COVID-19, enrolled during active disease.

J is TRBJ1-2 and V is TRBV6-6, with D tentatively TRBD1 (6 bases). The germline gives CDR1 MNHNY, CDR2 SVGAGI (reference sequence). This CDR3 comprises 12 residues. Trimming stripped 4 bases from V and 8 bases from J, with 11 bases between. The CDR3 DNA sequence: TGTGCCAGCAGTTCGGACAGTAGGGGCTACACCTTC. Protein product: CASSSDSRGYTF.

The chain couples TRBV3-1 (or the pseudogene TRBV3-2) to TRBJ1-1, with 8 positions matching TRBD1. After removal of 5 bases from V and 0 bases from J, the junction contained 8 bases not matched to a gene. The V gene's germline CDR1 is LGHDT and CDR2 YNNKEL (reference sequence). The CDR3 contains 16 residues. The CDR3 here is CASSLYGQGLNTEAFF. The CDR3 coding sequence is TGTGCCAGCAGCTTATACGGACAGGGTTTGAACACTGAAGCTTTCTTT.

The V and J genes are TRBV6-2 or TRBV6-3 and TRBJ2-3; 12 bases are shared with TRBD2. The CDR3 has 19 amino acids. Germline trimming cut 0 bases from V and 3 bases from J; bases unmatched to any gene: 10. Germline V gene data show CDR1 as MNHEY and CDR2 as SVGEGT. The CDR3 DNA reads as TGTGCCAGCAGTTACTCAGCTAGCGGGGGGGCCCTTGGGACAGATACGCAGTATTTT. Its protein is CASSYSASGGALGTDTQYF.

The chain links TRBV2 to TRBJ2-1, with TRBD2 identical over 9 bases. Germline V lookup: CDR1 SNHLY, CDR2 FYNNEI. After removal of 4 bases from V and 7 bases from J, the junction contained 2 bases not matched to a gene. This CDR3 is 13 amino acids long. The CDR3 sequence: CASSGSGRNEQFF. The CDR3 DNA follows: TGTGCCAGCAGTGGGAGCGGGAGGAATGAGCAGTTCTTC.